This T cell receptor beta chain originates from a study of cytomegalovirus exposure and HLA in healthy donors. About this clone itself: Its antigen is not identified.

V dropped 6 bases and J dropped 5; count of bases not matched to a gene: 5. This CDR3 is built from 14 residues. The germline V gene encodes CDR1 MNHEY and CDR2 SVGAGI. The PCR was carried out with 60 Vbeta primers and 13 Jbeta primers. Here immunoSEQ multiplex PCR was the method, and the copy in TCRdb shows in-frame clones only, minus some. The sample has 130,000 or so clones; the top ten hold about 1.7%. Study-wide findings and caveats: Later on, analysis showed that most CMV-associated TCR beta chains appeared to be HLA-restricted. Later analysis identified a missense DCLRE1C variant that was linked to TCR beta V- and J-gene trimming. The authors listed 150 to 200 TCR beta chains as cytomegalovirus-associated.

The rearrangement uses TRBV6-5 and TRBJ1-2, with 11 bases aligning to TRBD1. The sequenced sample consisted of PBMCs. The receptor comes from a man in his late teens or twenties in good health and CMV-seronegative. The DNA of the CDR3 is TGTGCCAGCAGACGGGACAGGGGGGGGTATGGCTACACCTTC. Amino acids: CASRRDRGGYGYTF.